The clone carrying this T cell receptor beta chain occurred many times. Antigen: not known. TCRdb reprocessed the 5' RACE reads via MiXCR and lists one record per CDR3 protein. Of 450,000 to 550,000 distinct CDR3 sequences listed, less than 6% are singletons. This record comes from a study of CD8 T cells in ankylosing spondylitis. Study findings and constraints: What seemed typical of ankylosing spondylitis blood was a TCR beta motif built from eight highly homologous variants.

The V end was cut by 2 bases, the J end by 4 bases, with 15 bases between. The CDR3 is 16 residues long. Germline V lookup: CDR1 MGHDK, CDR2 SYGVNS. The chain employs TRBV25-1 and TRBJ2-1; D perhaps matches TRBD2 (5 bases). The receptor comes from a male donor with ankylosing spondylitis. Sequenced input: blood, either unsorted or a sorted T cell fraction (not recorded which). The CDR3 DNA reads as TGTGCCAGCAGTGAAACCCGACTATCCACTTACAATGAGCAGTTCTTC. As protein: CASSETRLSTYNEQFF.